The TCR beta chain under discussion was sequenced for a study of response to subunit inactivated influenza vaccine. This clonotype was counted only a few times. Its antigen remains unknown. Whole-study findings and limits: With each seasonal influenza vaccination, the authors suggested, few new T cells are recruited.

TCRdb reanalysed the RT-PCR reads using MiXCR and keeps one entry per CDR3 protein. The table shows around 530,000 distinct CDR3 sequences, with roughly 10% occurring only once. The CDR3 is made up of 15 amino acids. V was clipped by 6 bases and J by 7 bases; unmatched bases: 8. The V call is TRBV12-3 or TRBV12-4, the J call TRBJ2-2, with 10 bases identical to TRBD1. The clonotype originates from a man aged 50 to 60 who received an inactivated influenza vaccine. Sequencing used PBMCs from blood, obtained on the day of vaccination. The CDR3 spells CASRKPGQGIGELFF. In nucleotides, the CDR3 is TGTGCCAGCAGAAAACCGGGACAGGGGATCGGGGAGCTGTTTTTT.